This T cell receptor (beta chain) was obtained from a study of shared clonotypes between healthy human individuals. This CDR3 contains 15 residues. V was pared by 2 bases and J by 7 bases, with 15 bases between. CDR1 GTSNPN and CDR2 SVGIG come from the germline V gene (reference sequence). Produced via immunoSEQ multiplex PCR; TCRdb's table is partial and in-frame only. The table includes around 450,000 clones, around 79% detected once. V and J are TRBV30 and TRBJ1-6; D might be TRBD1 (6 bases). Source material: PBMCs. The clonotype was recovered from a woman aged 40 to 55 in good health. Some clones in this sample may be carry-over from other donors' samples. The CDR3 sequence is CAWSLPQGGNSPLHF. CDR3 DNA sequence: TGTGCCTGGAGTCTTCCACAGGGTGGAAATTCACCCCTCCACTTT.